This TCR beta chain was identified during a study of cytomegalovirus exposure and HLA in healthy donors. The repertoire was sequenced with immunoSEQ multiplex PCR; TCRdb's copy has only in-frame clones and lacks some. The table lists about 140,000 clones, approximately 84% of them singletons. V was pared by 7 bases and J by 2 bases, with 21 bases between. The CDR3 consists of 16 residues. Germline CDR1 is MNHNS and CDR2 is SASEGT. The study drew the donors from its 120-subject validation cohort, separate from the roughly 700-subject first cohort. This receptor was obtained from a woman aged 30 to 39 in good health and CMV-seronegative. The sample taken for sequencing was PBMCs. V and J are TRBV6-1 and TRBJ2-7, with D perhaps matching TRBD2 (6 bases). The CDR3 loop is CASIEGPAREAYEQYF. The CDR3 nucleotides are TGTGCCAGCATTGAGGGCCCGGCCAGGGAGGCCTACGAGCAGTACTTC.